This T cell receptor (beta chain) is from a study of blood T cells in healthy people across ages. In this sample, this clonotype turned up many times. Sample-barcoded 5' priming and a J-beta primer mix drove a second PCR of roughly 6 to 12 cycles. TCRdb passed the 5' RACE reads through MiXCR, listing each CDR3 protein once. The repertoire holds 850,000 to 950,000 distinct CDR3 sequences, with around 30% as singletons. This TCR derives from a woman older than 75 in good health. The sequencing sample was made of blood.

CDR3 residues: CSAFDRATRYDLHGYTF. The CDR3 DNA follows: TGCAGTGCTTTTGACAGGGCCACACGCTACGACCTCCATGGCTACACCTTC. This sequence joins TRBV20-1 and TRBJ1-2; 7 bases agree with TRBD1. Germline V gene lookup returns CDR1 DFQATT and CDR2 SNEGSKA (reference sequence). V shed 5 bases and J 6 bases; nucleotides not matched to a gene: 21. The CDR3 is 17 amino acids.